The 9 T cell receptor beta chains presented below share a single source sample, sequenced in a study of blood T cells in healthy people across ages (dated by TCRdb to 2015 to 2017). Libraries were made using 5' RACE. Sequenced using an Illumina HiSeq 2500. A second PCR of about 6 to 12 cycles was run with a J-beta primer mix and a sample-barcoded 5' primer. Through fastp at Q25 and MiXCR, TCRdb rebuilt clones from the public reads, retaining in-frame beta chains. Rows with a matching CDR3 protein are joined into one entry that keeps the most common DNA and genes. Across this sample there are hundreds of thousands of distinct CDR3 sequences, with under 45% seen only once. The top ten hold roughly a fifth of the sample. The sample was blood. These receptors all stem from a man in his 60s in good health.

The chain combines TRBV6-2 or TRBV6-3 with TRBJ2-3, with D hard to call. Germline CDR1 and CDR2: MNHEY and SVGEGT. The CDR3 has 13 amino acids. V was clipped by 4 bases and J by 4 bases, with 9 bases between them. CDR3 protein: CASSWNFADTQYF. CDR3 DNA sequence: TGTGCCAGCAGTTGGAATTTCGCAGATACGCAGTATTTT.

This clonotype was seen a few times. The rearrangement joins TRBV9 to TRBJ2-5, with 16 bases fitting TRBD2. Germline CDR1 and CDR2: SGDLS and YYNGEE. CDR3 size: 20 residues. Trimming removed 0 bases from V and 11 bases from J; junction bases left unmatched: 19. The CDR3 nucleotides read TGTGCCAGCAGCGTAGGACTGGTGGGGACTAGCGGGGGGGCCCCCAATGAGCAGTACTTC. It translates to CASSVGLVGTSGGAPNEQYF.

This clonotype was found a few times. The chain uses TRBV6-2 or TRBV6-3 and TRBJ2-3, with D possibly TRBD2 on 6 matching bases. Per germline, CDR1 MNHEY and CDR2 SVGEGT. The CDR3 extends over 14 amino acids. V gave up 7 bases and J gave up 5 bases, with 16 bases separating them. The DNA for the CDR3 is TGTGCCAGCAACAAAGCACGGGGGTTAGATACGCAGTATTTT. Its translation is CASNKARGLDTQYF.

About this clonotype itself: Germline and junction disagree at one end, which may indicate a read error. This chain joins TRBV7-9 and TRBJ2-5, with 8 bases lining up with TRBD1. The CDR3 consists of 14 residues. The germline CDR1 and CDR2 sequences are SEHNR and FQNEAQ (reference sequence). The CDR3 bases are TGTGCCGGCAGCCAAGGACAGGGTGTGGAGACCCAGTACTTC. Protein product: CAGSQGQGVETQYF.

This clonotype has only a few counts. The chain is built from TRBV2 and TRBJ2-7; TRBD1 matches at 7 bases. The V gene's germline CDR1 is SNHLY and CDR2 FYNNEI. Trimming at V came to 4 bases and at J to 0 bases, leaving 6 bases not matched to a gene. The CDR3 loop spans 15 amino acids. CDR3 sequence reads: CASSVPGTASYEQYF. CDR3 bases: TGTGCCAGCAGTGTGCCCGGGACAGCCTCCTACGAGCAGTACTTC.

The genes are TRBV7-2 and TRBJ2-6; 9 nucleotides agree with TRBD2. The V gene end was trimmed by 2 bases and the J gene end by 1 base; junction bases not matched to a gene: 6. This CDR3 is 18 amino acids long. Germline loops: CDR1 SGHTA, CDR2 FQGNSA. CDR3: CASSLSASGESGANVLTF. The CDR3 DNA follows: TGTGCCAGCAGCTTATCCGCTAGCGGGGAATCTGGGGCCAACGTCCTGACTTTC.

The CDR3: CASSYSRGSQPQHF. Here the CDR3 DNA reads TGTGCCAGCAGTTACTCGAGGGGTTCTCAGCCCCAGCATTTT. V and J are TRBV6-5 and TRBJ1-5; D perhaps matches TRBD1 (5 bases). CDR1 and CDR2 from the germline V gene are MNHEY and SVGAGI. CDR3 length equals 14 residues. V was shortened by 0 bases and J by 6 bases, with 9 bases between the two germline ends.

The genes are TRBV7-9 and TRBJ2-7; 9 bases fit TRBD2. Trimming cost V 5 bases and J 2 bases; bases outside gene matches: 7. The CDR3 runs to 15 residues. In germline, CDR1 is SEHNR, CDR2 FQNEAQ (reference sequence). The CDR3 loop reads CASSLLAGSTYEQYF. DNA for the CDR3: TGTGCCAGCAGCCTTCTAGCGGGGTCAACCTACGAGCAGTACTTC. Full variable domain (rest looked up from reference TRBV7-9 and TRBJ2-7): DTGVSQNPRHKITKRGQNVTFRCDPISEHNRLYWYRQTLGQGPEFLTYFQNEAQLEKSRLLSDRFSAERPKGSFSTLEIQRTEQGDSAMYLCASSLLAGSTYEQYFGPGTRLTVT.

The rearrangement uses TRBV9 and TRBJ2-6; the D gene could be TRBD1 or TRBD2 (5 bases each). CDR1 and CDR2 (germline): SGDLS, YYNGEE. CDR3 length: 14 residues. V was shortened by 8 bases and J by 1 base, with 10 bases between the two germline ends. This chain's CDR3 is CASGTVSGANVLTF. As DNA, the CDR3 is TGTGCCAGTGGGACGGTTTCTGGGGCCAACGTCCTGACTTTC.